This T cell receptor beta chain was retrieved from a study of T cells of healthy individuals. Trimming cost V 4 bases and J 8 bases, with 16 bases left between them. Germline CDR1 SGDLS, CDR2 YYNGEE. The CDR3 has 14 amino acids. TCRdb re-called the 5' RACE reads through MiXCR, storing one row per CDR3 protein. The sample lists about 57,000 distinct CDR3 sequences, 16% occurring once. This receptor was taken from a human donor in good health. The rearrangement joins TRBV9 to TRBJ2-1; D unresolved. The DNA for the CDR3 is TGTGCCAGCAGCTCCCGGAAATCTAGGCATGAGCAGTTCTTC. This codes for CASSSRKSRHEQFF.